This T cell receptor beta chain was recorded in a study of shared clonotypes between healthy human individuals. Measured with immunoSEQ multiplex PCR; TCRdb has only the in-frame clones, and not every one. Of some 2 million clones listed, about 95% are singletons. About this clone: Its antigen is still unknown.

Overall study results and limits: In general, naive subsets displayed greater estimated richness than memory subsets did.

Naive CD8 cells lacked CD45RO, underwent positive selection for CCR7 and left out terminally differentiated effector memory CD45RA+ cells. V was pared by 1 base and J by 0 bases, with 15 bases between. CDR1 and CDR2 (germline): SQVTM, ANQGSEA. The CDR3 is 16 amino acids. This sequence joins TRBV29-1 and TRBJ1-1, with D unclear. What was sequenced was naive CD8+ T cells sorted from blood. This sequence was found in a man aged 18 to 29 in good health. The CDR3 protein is CSVEGRGLGLNTEAFF. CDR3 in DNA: TGCAGCGTTGAAGGGCGTGGTCTGGGCCTGAACACTGAAGCTTTCTTT. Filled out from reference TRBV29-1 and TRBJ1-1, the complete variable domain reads SAVISQKPSRDICQRGTSLTIQCQVDSQVTMMFWYRQQPGQSLTLIATANQGSEATYESGFVIDKFPISRPNLTFSTLTVSNMSPEDSSIYLCSVEGRGLGLNTEAFFGQGTRLTVV.